Below, 26 T cell receptor beta chains from the same sample are listed, as sequenced in a study of blood T cell repertoires in COVID-19. Only in-frame clones appear in the TCRdb table, and some are missing; sequencing was by immunoSEQ multiplex PCR. The sample shows about 99,000 clones, 75% to 90% of them seen only once. Sequencing input: peripheral blood. These receptors all come from a human donor in a cohort sampled during active or convalescent COVID-19.

The chain links TRBV18 to TRBJ1-1; D might be TRBD1 (5 bases). CDR3 size: 14 residues. The V end was cut by 3 bases, the J end by 5 bases, with 13 bases between. The germline gives CDR1 KGHSH, CDR2 LQKENI. The CDR3 DNA sequence: TGTGCCAGCTCACCCGGGCCCCGGGGGACTGAAGCTTTCTTT. This translates into CASSPGPRGTEAFF.

Here the CDR3 reads CASSYPPGTGVLYQPQHF. CDR3 bases: TGTGCCAGCAGTTACCCCCCCGGGACAGGGGTTTTGTATCAGCCCCAGCATTTT. V is TRBV6-2 or TRBV6-3 and J is TRBJ1-5; 10 bases line up with TRBD1. Germline V CDR1 and CDR2: MNHEY, SVGEGT. Trimming at V came to 2 bases and at J to 5 bases, leaving 12 bases not matched to a gene. The CDR3 is 18 residues long.

This chain joins TRBV9 and TRBJ2-1, with 11 bases identical to TRBD2. V gave up 0 bases and J gave up 9 bases; unmatched junction bases: 5. CDR1 and CDR2 from the germline V gene are SGDLS and YYNGEE. The CDR3 spans 15 residues. CDR3 in amino acids: CASSVVAGGSGEQFF. As DNA, the CDR3 is TGTGCCAGCAGCGTAGTAGCGGGGGGGAGTGGTGAGCAGTTCTTC.

The rearrangement uses TRBV18 and TRBJ1-6; the match to TRBD1 covers 7 bases. There are 16 residues in the CDR3. Germline CDR1 and CDR2: KGHSH and LQKENI. Germline trimming cut 1 base from V and 5 bases from J; bases unmatched to any gene: 5. The CDR3, as DNA: TGTGCCAGCTCACCACGGCCCCAGGGGGATAATTCACCCCTCCACTTT. Translating gives CASSPRPQGDNSPLHF.

This chain links TRBV9 with TRBJ1-1; D unclear. The CDR3 is 12 residues long. Germline values: CDR1 SGDLS, CDR2 YYNGEE. Trimming removed 4 bases from V and 3 bases from J, with 7 bases in between. The CDR3 sequence is CASSRGDTEAFF. The CDR3 nucleotides read TGTGCCAGCAGCCGCGGTGACACTGAAGCTTTCTTT.

The chain couples TRBV21-1 to TRBJ2-4; the table's TRBD2 call for D was not verified on the DNA. TRBV21-1 constitutes a pseudogene. The CDR3 covers 13 residues. The CDR3 is CASSNRGVNIQYF. Here the CDR3 DNA reads TGTGCCAGCAGCAATCGGGGAGTCAACATTCAGTACTTC.

In its sample, this clone was seen a few times. The V gene is TRBV19, the J gene TRBJ1-2; 10 bases are a match to TRBD1. This CDR3 is 17 amino acids long. In germline, CDR1 is LNHDA, CDR2 SQIVND (reference sequence). The trim removed 8 bases at V and 0 bases at J, leaving 12 bases unmatched. The CDR3 protein is CASRFGQGVSPNYGYTF. CDR3 coding DNA: TGTGCCAGTCGATTTGGACAGGGGGTTTCTCCTAACTATGGCTACACCTTC.

This clone has a single count. The rearrangement links TRBV11-3 to TRBJ2-2, with 8 nucleotides matching TRBD2. CDR3 length: 13 amino acids. The junction had 3 bases not matched to a gene; V was cut back by 5 bases and J by 7 bases. In germline, CDR1 is SGHNT, CDR2 YENEEA. The CDR3 DNA reads as TGTGCCAGCAGCCGACTAGCGCTCGGGGAGCTGTTTTTT. Its translation is CASSRLALGELFF.

This chain uses TRBV7-9 with TRBJ2-3, with 8 bases lining up with TRBD1. This CDR3 has 17 amino acids. V was clipped by 6 bases and J by 0 bases; unmatched bases: 11. Germline values: CDR1 SEHNR, CDR2 FQNEAQ (reference sequence). The CDR3 region is CASRNKRTGPSTDTQYF. The CDR3 DNA reads TGTGCCAGCAGGAACAAGAGGACAGGGCCGAGCACAGATACGCAGTATTTT.

The rearrangement links TRBV9 to TRBJ2-7, with D hard to call. Germline V CDR1 and CDR2: SGDLS, YYNGEE. This CDR3 spans 14 amino acids. Trimming cost V 1 base and J 4 bases, with 12 bases left between them. The CDR3 DNA is TGTGCCAGCAGCGTAAGGTACGAGACTTACGAGCAGTACTTC. Amino acid sequence: CASSVRYETYEQYF.

The chain is built from TRBV6-5 and TRBJ2-5; 10 bases are a match to TRBD1. Germline lookup yields CDR1 MNHEY and CDR2 SVGAGI. The CDR3 has 13 residues. V trimming: 7 bases; J trimming: 5 bases; junction bases outside the gene matches: 4. CDR3 sequence: CASTRQGAETQYF. In nucleotides, the CDR3 is TGTGCCAGCACCAGACAGGGGGCGGAGACCCAGTACTTC.

The rearrangement links TRBV6-1 to TRBJ2-2, with 13 bases fitting TRBD2. This CDR3 is built from 16 residues. Germline assignment: CDR1 MNHNS and CDR2 SASEGT. V was pared by 4 bases and J by 6 bases, with 5 bases of the junction left unmatched. DNA of the CDR3: TGTGCCAGCAGTGCCCGACTAGCGGGGGGACCCGGGGAGCTGTTTTTT. Its protein product is CASSARLAGGPGELFF.

This rearrangement joins TRBV12-3 or TRBV12-4 to TRBJ1-4; D possibly corresponds to TRBD1 (6 bases). V was cut by 7 bases and J by 7 bases, with 13 bases left in between. The CDR3 sequence is 13 residues long. The CDR3 loop reads CASTWTVSEKLFF. The CDR3 nucleotides read TGTGCCAGCACCTGGACAGTGAGTGAAAAACTGTTTTTT.

The chain links TRBV5-5 to TRBJ2-1; TRBD1 aligns across 10 bases. Germline V gene data show CDR1 as SGHKS and CDR2 as YYEKEE (reference sequence). There are 17 residues in the CDR3. V was pared by 0 bases and J by 1 base, with 4 bases of the junction left unmatched. CDR3 nucleotide sequence: TGTGCCAGCAGCTTGGCAGGGACAGGGGTTTCCTACAATGAGCAGTTCTTC. The encoded protein is CASSLAGTGVSYNEQFF.

This chain connects TRBV3-1 (or the pseudogene TRBV3-2) to TRBJ1-2; TRBD1 matches at 7 bases. V dropped 2 bases and J dropped 3; count of bases not matched to a gene: 6. The CDR3 extends over 15 amino acids. Looked up from germline, CDR1 is LGHDT and CDR2 is YNNKEL (reference sequence). The CDR3 reads CASSQNTGVDYGYTF. As DNA, the CDR3 is TGTGCCAGCAGCCAAAATACAGGGGTGGACTATGGCTACACCTTC.

This clone has more than one count but fewer than ten. This chain joins TRBV4-1 and TRBJ2-2; D remains ambiguous. V lost 4 bases and J 6 bases, leaving 9 bases between the germline ends. The CDR3 contains 13 residues. Germline V gene sequence: CDR1 MGHRA, CDR2 YSYEKL. In DNA form, the CDR3 reads TGCGCCAGCAGCCGTCGACAACCCGGGGAGCTGTTTTTT. Residues: CASSRRQPGELFF.

The CDR3 DNA sequence: TGTGCCAGCAGTAGGGACAGGGATAATGAAAAACTGTTTTTT. Residues: CASSRDRDNEKLFF. The chain is built from TRBV14 and TRBJ1-4; 9 nucleotides match TRBD1. This CDR3 comprises 14 residues. V trimming: 6 bases; J trimming: 4 bases; junction bases outside the gene matches: 3. Germline-derived CDR1 and CDR2 are SGHDN and FVKESK.

The chain links TRBV7-9 to TRBJ1-2, with TRBD1 matching over 9 bases. CDR1 and CDR2 from the germline V gene are SEHNR and FQNEAQ (reference sequence). V lost 6 bases, J lost 4 bases, and 6 bases stayed unmatched. The CDR3 is 14 amino acids. The CDR3 nucleotides read TGTGCCAGCAGTTCAACAGGGGGCGCCTATGGCTACACCTTC. Protein: CASSSTGGAYGYTF.

The chain couples TRBV19 to TRBJ1-1; tentative D call: TRBD1 (5 bases). CDR1 LNHDA and CDR2 SQIVND come from the germline V gene (reference sequence). Trimming removed 3 bases at V and 2 bases at J, with 19 bases between. The CDR3 has 17 amino acids. The CDR3 protein is CASSIRPNRGGNTEAFF. CDR3 bases: TGTGCCAGTAGTATCAGGCCCAACCGCGGGGGAAACACTGAAGCTTTCTTT. Filled out from reference TRBV19 and TRBJ1-1, the complete variable domain reads DGGITQSPKYLFRKEGQNVTLSCEQNLNHDAMYWYRQDPGQGLRLIYYSQIVNDFQKGDIAEGYSVSREKKESFPLTVTSAQKNPTAFYLCASSIRPNRGGNTEAFFGQGTRLTVV.

This sequence joins TRBV9 and TRBJ1-4; D remains ambiguous. Germline-derived CDR1 and CDR2 are SGDLS and YYNGEE. Trimming left V 0 bases short and J 6 bases short, with 3 bases between. This CDR3 has 12 amino acids. CDR3 region: CASSVGDEKLFF. The CDR3, as DNA: TGTGCCAGCAGCGTAGGCGATGAAAAACTGTTTTTT. Full variable domain (rest looked up from reference TRBV9 and TRBJ1-4): DSGVTQTPKHLITATGQRVTLRCSPRSGDLSVYWYQQSLDQGLQFLIQYYNGEERAKGNILERFSAQQFPDLHSELNLSSLELGDSALYFCASSVGDEKLFFGSGTQLSVL.

The chain links TRBV18 to TRBJ2-1, with D perhaps matching TRBD1 (5 bases). This CDR3 comprises 13 residues. Trimming pared 4 bases from V and 9 bases from J, leaving 13 bases between. CDR1 KGHSH and CDR2 LQKENI come from the germline V gene. In nucleotides, the CDR3 is TGTGCCAGCTCACTGTCTCAGGGAATTGAGCAGTTCTTC. Its translation is CASSLSQGIEQFF.

About this clone: One junction end disagrees with the germline gene, perhaps due to a read error. The chain employs TRBV19 and TRBJ1-1, with 7 bases aligning to TRBD1. The CDR3 spans 13 residues. Germline-derived CDR1 and CDR2 are LNHDA and SQIVND (reference sequence). CDR3 bases: TGTGCCAGTAGTCTAGAGGGGGCAACAGAAGCTTTCTTT. Encoded protein: CASSLEGATEAFF.

The chain joins TRBV2 to TRBJ1-2; 9 nucleotides match TRBD1. CDR3 length equals 15 residues. V shed 7 bases and J 4 bases; nucleotides not matched to a gene: 10. Germline CDR1 reads SNHLY; CDR2 reads FYNNEI. For the CDR3, the DNA is TGTGCCAGCAATTCCGGGACAGGGTTTCGCTATGGCTACACCTTC. Encoded protein: CASNSGTGFRYGYTF.

J is TRBJ1-4 and V is TRBV2; the D gene is possibly TRBD1 (5 bases). Trimming pared 7 bases from V and 4 bases from J, leaving 13 bases between. Germline CDR1 and CDR2: SNHLY and FYNNEI. The CDR3 length is 14 residues. CDR3 coding DNA: TGTGCCAGCAAGCGGGACGGTCATAATGAAAAACTGTTTTTT. Its translation: CASKRDGHNEKLFF.

This chain joins TRBV11-3 and TRBJ2-6; 11 bases fit TRBD1. J lost 3 bases, V lost 4 bases, and 11 bases had no gene match. From germline, CDR1 is SGHNT and CDR2 YENEEA. There are 19 residues in the CDR3. As DNA, the CDR3 is TGTGCCAGCAGCTCCCGACTGCGGACAGGGGGCTATGGGGCCAACGTCCTGACTTTC. This codes for CASSSRLRTGGYGANVLTF.

This clone came up a few times. The chain employs TRBV6-1 and TRBJ1-6, with 10 bases identical to TRBD1. The CDR3 runs to 16 residues. Per germline, CDR1 MNHNS and CDR2 SASEGT. Germline trimming cut 1 base from V and 7 bases from J; bases unmatched to any gene: 4. The CDR3 region is CASSEGTGGWNSPLHF. The CDR3 DNA reads TGTGCCAGCAGTGAAGGGACAGGGGGGTGGAATTCACCCCTCCACTTT.